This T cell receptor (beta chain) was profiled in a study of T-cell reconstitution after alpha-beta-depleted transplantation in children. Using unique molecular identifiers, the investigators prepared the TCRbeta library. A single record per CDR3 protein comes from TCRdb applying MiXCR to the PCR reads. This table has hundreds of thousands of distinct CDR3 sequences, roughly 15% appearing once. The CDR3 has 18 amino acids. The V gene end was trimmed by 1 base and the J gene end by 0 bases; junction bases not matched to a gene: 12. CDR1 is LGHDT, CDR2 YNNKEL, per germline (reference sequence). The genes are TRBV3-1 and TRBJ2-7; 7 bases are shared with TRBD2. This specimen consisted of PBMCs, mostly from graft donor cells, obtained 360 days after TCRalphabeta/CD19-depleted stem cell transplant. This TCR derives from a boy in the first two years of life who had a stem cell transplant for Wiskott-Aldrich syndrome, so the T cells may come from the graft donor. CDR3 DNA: TGTGCCAGCAGCCAAGTCGAAAGGGCCGGGACTACCTCCTACGAGCAGTACTTC. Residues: CASSQVERAGTTSYEQYF.